What follows are 8 T cell receptor beta chains derived from one specimen sequenced in a study of blood T cell repertoires in COVID-19. Sequencing was performed with immunoSEQ multiplex PCR; in TCRdb, only in-frame clones are kept and a portion is missing. Here the sample spans over 200,000 clones, approximately 91% being singletons. The sequenced sample consisted of peripheral blood. Every receptor here comes from a person under 35 with COVID-19, enrolled during active disease.

This chain uses TRBV2 with TRBJ1-6, with D possibly TRBD1 on 5 matching bases. Germline V gene lookup returns CDR1 SNHLY and CDR2 FYNNEI. The CDR3 sequence is 15 residues long. Trimming left V 4 bases short and J 9 bases short, with 16 bases between. CDR3 sequence (DNA): TGTGCCAGCAGTGGTCTGGGGCTCTTGGGTTCACCCCTCCACTTT. Amino acids: CASSGLGLLGSPLHF. The full variable domain, rest sourced from reference TRBV2 and TRBJ1-6, is EPEVTQTPSHQVTQMGQEVILRCVPISNHLYFYWYRQILGQKVEFLVSFYNNEISEKSEIFDDQFSVERPDGSNFTLKIRSTKLEDSAMYFCASSGLGLLGSPLHFGNGTRLTVT.

J is TRBJ1-1 and V is TRBV30; D remains ambiguous. The V gene lost 0 bases and the J gene lost 4 bases, with 6 bases spanning the gap. The germline CDR1 and CDR2 sequences are GTSNPN and SVGIG (reference sequence). The CDR3 length is 12 residues. CDR3 nucleotide sequence: TGTGCCTGGAGTGTGGGAGCCACTGAAGCTTTCTTT. It translates to CAWSVGATEAFF.

The chain recombines TRBV19 with TRBJ2-2, with 7 bases identical to TRBD2. The germline CDR1 and CDR2 sequences are LNHDA and SQIVND (reference sequence). V was pared by 5 bases and J by 2 bases, with 5 bases of the junction left unmatched. CDR3 length: 15 residues. The CDR3 nucleotides are TGTGCCAGTAGTCCAGCGGGAATTAACACCGGGGAGCTGTTTTTT. This encodes CASSPAGINTGELFF.

The chain has TRBV19 and TRBJ2-5; the D gene is possibly TRBD1 (5 bases). In germline, CDR1 is LNHDA, CDR2 SQIVND (reference sequence). This CDR3 spans 15 amino acids. Trimming stripped 1 base from V and 2 bases from J, with 11 bases between. The CDR3 DNA follows: TGTGCCAGTAGTATAGGGACACTCTTACAAGAGACCCAGTACTTC. Amino acid sequence: CASSIGTLLQETQYF.

V and J are TRBV6-5 and TRBJ2-7; D is unresolved. In germline, CDR1 is MNHEY, CDR2 SVGAGI. This CDR3 spans 12 amino acids. Trimming took 6 bases from V and 3 from J, leaving 9 bases between them. DNA of the CDR3: TGTGCCAGCAGCTCGACGGGCTACGAGCAGTACTTC. Encoded protein: CASSSTGYEQYF.

This chain joins TRBV5-1 and TRBJ2-7, with a possible D match to TRBD2 (5 bases). The CDR3 has 13 amino acids. Trimming left V 1 base short and J 6 bases short, with 11 bases between. Germline lookup yields CDR1 SGHRS and CDR2 YFSETQ. In DNA, the CDR3 is TGCGCCAGCAGCTTGTCTCTAGCCTCCGAGCAGTACTTC. Its protein is CASSLSLASEQYF.

This sequence joins TRBV18 and TRBJ2-7; tentatively, D is TRBD2 (5 bases). V lost 3 bases and J lost 4, with 10 bases in between. CDR3 length: 13 residues. From germline, CDR1 is KGHSH and CDR2 LQKENI. The CDR3 bases are TGTGCCAGCTCACCTGGCGGGTGGTACGAGCAGTACTTC. This gives the protein CASSPGGWYEQYF.

To note about this clone: The sample has other DNA sequences that encode this CDR3 too. CDR3 in DNA: TGTGCCAGCAGCGCGACTAGCGGTTCCTACAATGAGCAGTTCTTC. Its translation is CASSATSGSYNEQFF. V gene TRBV9 combines with J gene TRBJ2-1; 9 bases fit TRBD2. J gave up 1 base and V 3 bases, and 2 bases lay outside the gene matches. The germline V gene has CDR1 SGDLS and CDR2 YYNGEE. This CDR3 has 15 residues. Using reference TRBV9 and TRBJ2-1 for the parts outside the CDR3, the full variable domain is DSGVTQTPKHLITATGQRVTLRCSPRSGDLSVYWYQQSLDQGLQFLIQYYNGEERAKGNILERFSAQQFPDLHSELNLSSLELGDSALYFCASSATSGSYNEQFFGPGTRLTVL.